This T cell receptor (beta chain) is drawn from a study of blood T cell repertoires in COVID-19. Sequencing was performed with immunoSEQ multiplex PCR; in TCRdb, only in-frame clones are kept and a portion is missing. The sample contains about 36,000 clones, just under 80% of which appear only once. The germline gives CDR1 MGHRA, CDR2 YSYEKL. Trimming removed 3 bases from V and 4 bases from J; junction bases left unmatched: 6. The CDR3 loop spans 16 amino acids. The specimen was peripheral blood. V and J are TRBV4-1 and TRBJ1-6; 7 bases align to TRBD1. This TCR derives from a man in his fifties or sixties with acute or convalescent COVID-19. The CDR3 DNA is TGCGCCAGCAGCCAGGAAGGACAGGCTTATAATTCACCCCTCCACTTT. Its translation: CASSQEGQAYNSPLHF.